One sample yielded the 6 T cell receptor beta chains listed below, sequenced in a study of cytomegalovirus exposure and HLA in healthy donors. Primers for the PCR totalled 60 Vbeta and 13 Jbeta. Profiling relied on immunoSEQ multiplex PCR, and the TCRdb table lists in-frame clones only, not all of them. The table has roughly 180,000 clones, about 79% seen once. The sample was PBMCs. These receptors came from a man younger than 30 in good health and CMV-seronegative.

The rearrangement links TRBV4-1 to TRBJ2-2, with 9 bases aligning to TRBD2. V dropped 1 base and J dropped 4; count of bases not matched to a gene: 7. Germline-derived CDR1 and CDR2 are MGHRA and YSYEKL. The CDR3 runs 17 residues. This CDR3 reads CASSQVYSGGLTGELFF. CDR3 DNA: TGCGCCAGCAGCCAAGTATATAGCGGGGGCCTCACCGGGGAGCTGTTTTTT.

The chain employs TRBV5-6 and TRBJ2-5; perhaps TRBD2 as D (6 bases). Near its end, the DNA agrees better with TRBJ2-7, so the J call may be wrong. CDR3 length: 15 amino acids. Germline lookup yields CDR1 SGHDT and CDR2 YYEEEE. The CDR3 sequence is CASSFRGVGYYEQYF. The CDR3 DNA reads TGTGCCAGCAGCTTTCGCGGGGTCGGGTACTACGAGCAGTACTTC.

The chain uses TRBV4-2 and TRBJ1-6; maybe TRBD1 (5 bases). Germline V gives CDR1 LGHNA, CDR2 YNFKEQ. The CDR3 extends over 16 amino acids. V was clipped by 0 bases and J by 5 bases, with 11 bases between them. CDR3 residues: CASSQEGPGDNSPLHF. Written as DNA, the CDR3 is TGTGCCAGCAGCCAAGAGGGTCCGGGGGATAATTCACCCCTCCACTTT.

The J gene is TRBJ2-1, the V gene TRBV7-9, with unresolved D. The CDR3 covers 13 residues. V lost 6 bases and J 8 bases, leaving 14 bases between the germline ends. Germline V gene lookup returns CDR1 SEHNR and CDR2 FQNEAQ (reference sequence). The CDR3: CASSLLGMDEQFF. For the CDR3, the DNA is TGTGCCAGCAGTCTATTGGGCATGGATGAGCAGTTCTTC.

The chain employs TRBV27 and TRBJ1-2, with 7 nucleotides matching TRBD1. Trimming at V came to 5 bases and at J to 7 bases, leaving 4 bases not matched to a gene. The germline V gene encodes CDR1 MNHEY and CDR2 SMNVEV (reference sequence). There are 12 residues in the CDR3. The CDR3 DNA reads TGTGCCAGCAGTGCTGACAGGGTTGGCTACACCTTC. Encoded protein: CASSADRVGYTF.

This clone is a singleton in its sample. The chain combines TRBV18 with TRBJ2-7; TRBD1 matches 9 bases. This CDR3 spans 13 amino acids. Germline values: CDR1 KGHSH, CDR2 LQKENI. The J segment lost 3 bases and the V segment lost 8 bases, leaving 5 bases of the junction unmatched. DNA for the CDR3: TGTGCCAGCCGAAGGGACAGGGACTACGAGCAGTACTTC. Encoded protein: CASRRDRDYEQYF.